One sample yielded the 9 T cell receptor beta chains listed below, sequenced in a study of radiotherapy plus CTLA-4 blockade in lung cancer. The repertoire was sequenced with immunoSEQ multiplex PCR; TCRdb's copy has only in-frame clones and lacks some. The sample records roughly 77,000 clones, under 75% being singletons. The sequencing here drew on peripheral blood, taken from a patient treated with radiotherapy plus ipilimumab. These receptor sequences come from a human donor with non-small cell lung cancer whose response to radiotherapy plus ipilimumab could not be evaluated.

V gene TRBV4-3 combines with J gene TRBJ1-2; weak D call: TRBD1 (6 bases). CDR3 length equals 16 residues. Germline CDR1 and CDR2: LGHNA and YSLEER. V lost 0 bases, J lost 3 bases, and 14 bases lay in between. The CDR3 sequence is CASSQDSLPGDYGYTF. The CDR3 DNA is TGCGCCAGCAGCCAAGATTCCCTCCCAGGGGACTATGGCTACACCTTC.

The J gene is TRBJ2-1, the V gene TRBV7-3, with a weak D call TRBD1 (5 bases). Per germline, CDR1 SGHTA and CDR2 FQGTGA. V lost 4 bases to trimming and J lost 8 bases, with 9 bases between them. The CDR3 sequence is 12 residues long. CDR3 protein: CASSSGPDEQFF. The CDR3 DNA is TGTGCCAGCAGCTCAGGGCCGGATGAGCAGTTCTTC.

The CDR3 protein is CAWGLAGDTDTQYF. CDR3 nucleotides: TGTGCCTGGGGACTAGCGGGAGACACAGATACGCAGTATTTT. V gene TRBV30 combines with J gene TRBJ2-3; the match to TRBD2 covers 13 bases. CDR1 and CDR2 from the germline V gene are GTSNPN and SVGIG (reference sequence). This CDR3 has 14 residues. After removal of 5 bases from V and 2 bases from J, the junction contained 1 base not matched to a gene.

V gene TRBV27 combines with J gene TRBJ2-3; 8 bases agree with TRBD1. The CDR3 sequence is 16 residues long. The junction had 13 bases not matched to a gene; V was cut back by 5 bases and J by 6 bases. Germline V gives CDR1 MNHEY, CDR2 SMNVEV (reference sequence). CDR3 region: CASSPRATGAIDTQYF. For the CDR3, the DNA is TGTGCCAGCAGTCCGCGGGCGACAGGGGCCATCGATACGCAGTATTTT.

This clone occurred a few times. This chain links TRBV29-1 with TRBJ2-5, with 11 bases identical to TRBD1. V dropped 7 bases and J dropped 5; count of bases not matched to a gene: 6. Germline-derived CDR1 and CDR2 are SQVTM and ANQGSEA. The CDR3 is made up of 13 amino acids. The CDR3 sequence: CSARTGGVETQYF. CDR3 nucleotide sequence: TGCAGCGCCCGGACAGGGGGCGTTGAGACCCAGTACTTC.

The rearrangement uses TRBV5-1 and TRBJ1-1; a weak D match, TRBD1 (6 bases). Germline V gene lookup returns CDR1 SGHRS and CDR2 YFSETQ. Trimming pared 2 bases from V and 3 bases from J, leaving 11 bases between. CDR3 length: 14 amino acids. CDR3 sequence reads: CASSFGGRDTEAFF. CDR3 nucleotide sequence: TGCGCCAGCAGCTTCGGGGGGCGCGACACTGAAGCTTTCTTT.

J is TRBJ2-6 and V is TRBV5-1, with TRBD2 matching 7 bases. In germline, CDR1 is SGHRS, CDR2 YFSETQ. The V gene end was trimmed by 3 bases and the J gene end by 4 bases; junction bases not matched to a gene: 7. The CDR3 runs to 16 residues. CDR3 protein: CASSSGGGDGANVLTF. The CDR3 coding sequence is TGCGCCAGCAGCTCGGGGGGAGGAGACGGGGCCAACGTCCTGACTTTC.

The table lists this clone with a few counts. The rearrangement links TRBV19 to TRBJ1-2; D not certain. Looked up from germline, CDR1 is LNHDA and CDR2 is SQIVND (reference sequence). CDR3 length: 13 amino acids. V lost 3 bases and J lost 5, with 10 bases in between. For the CDR3, the DNA is TGTGCCAGTAGTATGACAATTTTGTATGGCTACACCTTC. Its protein product is CASSMTILYGYTF.

The chain is built from TRBV16 and TRBJ1-6; perhaps TRBD1 as D (5 bases). The CDR3 loop spans 15 amino acids. Germline CDR1 KGHSY, CDR2 FQNENV. V lost 0 bases, J lost 7 bases, and 10 bases lay in between. The CDR3 region has the DNA TGTGCCAGCAGCCAATCGGCGGGGGGGAATTCACCCCTCCACTTT. It encodes CASSQSAGGNSPLHF.